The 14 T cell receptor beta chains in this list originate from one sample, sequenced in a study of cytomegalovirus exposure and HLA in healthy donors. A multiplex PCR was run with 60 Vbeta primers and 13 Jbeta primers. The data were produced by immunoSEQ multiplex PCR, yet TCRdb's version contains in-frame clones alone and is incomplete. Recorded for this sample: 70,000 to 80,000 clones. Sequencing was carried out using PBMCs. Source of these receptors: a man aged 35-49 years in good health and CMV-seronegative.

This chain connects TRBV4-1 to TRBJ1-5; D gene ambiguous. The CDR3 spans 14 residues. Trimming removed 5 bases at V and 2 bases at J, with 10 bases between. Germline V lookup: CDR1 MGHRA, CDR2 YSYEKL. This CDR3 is CASSFGEGNQPQHF. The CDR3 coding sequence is TGCGCCAGCAGCTTTGGGGAGGGCAATCAGCCCCAGCATTTT.

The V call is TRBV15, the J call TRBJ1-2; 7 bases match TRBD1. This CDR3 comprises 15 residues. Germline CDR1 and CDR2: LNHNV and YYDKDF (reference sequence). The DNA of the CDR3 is TGTGCGACAAAACGGGACAGAGTCTTTGGGTATGGCTACACCTTC. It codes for CATKRDRVFGYGYTF.

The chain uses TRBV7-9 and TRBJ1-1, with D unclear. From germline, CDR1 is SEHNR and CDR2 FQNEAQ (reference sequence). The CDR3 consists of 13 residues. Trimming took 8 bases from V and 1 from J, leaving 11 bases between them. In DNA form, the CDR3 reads TGTGCCAGCGGACGGGGTGAGAACACTGAAGCTTTCTTT. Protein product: CASGRGENTEAFF. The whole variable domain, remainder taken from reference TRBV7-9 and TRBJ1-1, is DTGVSQNPRHKITKRGQNVTFRCDPISEHNRLYWYRQTLGQGPEFLTYFQNEAQLEKSRLLSDRFSAERPKGSFSTLEIQRTEQGDSAMYLCASGRGENTEAFFGQGTRLTVV.

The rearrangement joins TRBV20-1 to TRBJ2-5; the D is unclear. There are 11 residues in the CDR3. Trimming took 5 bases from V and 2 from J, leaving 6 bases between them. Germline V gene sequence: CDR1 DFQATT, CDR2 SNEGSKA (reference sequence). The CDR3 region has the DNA TGCAGTGCTCAGATACAAGAGACCCAGTACTTC. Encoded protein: CSAQIQETQYF.

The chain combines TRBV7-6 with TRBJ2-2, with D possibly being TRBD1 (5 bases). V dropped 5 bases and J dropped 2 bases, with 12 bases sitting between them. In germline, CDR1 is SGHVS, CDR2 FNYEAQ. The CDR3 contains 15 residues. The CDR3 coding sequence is TGTGCCAGCAGCCCAAGACAGTACAACACCGGGGAGCTGTTTTTT. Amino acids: CASSPRQYNTGELFF.

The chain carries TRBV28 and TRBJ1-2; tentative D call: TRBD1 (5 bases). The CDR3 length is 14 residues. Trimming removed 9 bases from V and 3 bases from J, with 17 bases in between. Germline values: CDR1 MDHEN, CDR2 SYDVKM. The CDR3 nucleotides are TGTGCCAGTAGAGTAGGGGTGGATGACTATGGCTACACCTTC. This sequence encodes CASRVGVDDYGYTF.

For the CDR3, the DNA is TGTGCCAGCAGCCCGGGAGACACAAGCAATTCACCCCTCCACTTT. This encodes CASSPGDTSNSPLHF. This sequence joins TRBV7-9 and TRBJ1-6; D uncertain. Trimming stripped 5 bases from V and 7 bases from J, with 15 bases between. Germline-derived CDR1 and CDR2 are SEHNR and FQNEAQ (reference sequence). The CDR3 runs to 15 residues.

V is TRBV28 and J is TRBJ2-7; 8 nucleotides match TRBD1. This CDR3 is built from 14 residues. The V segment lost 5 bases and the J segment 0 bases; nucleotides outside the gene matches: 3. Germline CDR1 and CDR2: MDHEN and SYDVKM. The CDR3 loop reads CASSADRGSYEQYF. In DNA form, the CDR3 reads TGTGCCAGCAGTGCTGACAGGGGCTCCTACGAGCAGTACTTC.

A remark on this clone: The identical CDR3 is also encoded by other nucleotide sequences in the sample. The CDR3 loop reads CASSPPLDSARREQFF. CDR3 DNA sequence: TGTGCCAGCTCACCACCCCTGGACTCCGCGAGGCGGGAGCAGTTCTTC. This chain joins TRBV18 and TRBJ2-1; D perhaps matches TRBD2 (5 bases). This CDR3 comprises 16 residues. Germline CDR1 and CDR2: KGHSH and LQKENI. V lost 0 bases and J lost 10, with 19 bases in between.

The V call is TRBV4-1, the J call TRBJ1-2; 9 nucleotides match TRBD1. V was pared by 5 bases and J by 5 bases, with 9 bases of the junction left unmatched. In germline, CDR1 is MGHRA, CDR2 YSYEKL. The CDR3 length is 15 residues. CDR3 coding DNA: TGCGCCAGCAGCTTACGGACAGGGGCTGGTTATGGCTACACCTTC. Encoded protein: CASSLRTGAGYGYTF.

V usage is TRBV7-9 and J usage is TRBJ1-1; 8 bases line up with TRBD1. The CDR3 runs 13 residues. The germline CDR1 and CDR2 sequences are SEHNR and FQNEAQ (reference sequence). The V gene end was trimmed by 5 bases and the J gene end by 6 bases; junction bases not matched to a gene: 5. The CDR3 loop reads CASSQTGAAEAFF. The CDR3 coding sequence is TGTGCCAGCAGCCAGACAGGGGCTGCTGAAGCTTTCTTT. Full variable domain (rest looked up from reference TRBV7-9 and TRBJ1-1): DTGVSQNPRHKITKRGQNVTFRCDPISEHNRLYWYRQTLGQGPEFLTYFQNEAQLEKSRLLSDRFSAERPKGSFSTLEIQRTEQGDSAMYLCASSQTGAAEAFFGQGTRLTVV.

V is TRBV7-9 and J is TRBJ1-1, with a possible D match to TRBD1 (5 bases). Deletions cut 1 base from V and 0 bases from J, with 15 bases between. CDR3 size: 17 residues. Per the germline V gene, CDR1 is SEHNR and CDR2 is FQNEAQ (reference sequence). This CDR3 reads CASSLVRAATVNTEAFF. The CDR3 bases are TGTGCCAGCAGCTTAGTTCGGGCAGCGACAGTGAACACTGAAGCTTTCTTT.

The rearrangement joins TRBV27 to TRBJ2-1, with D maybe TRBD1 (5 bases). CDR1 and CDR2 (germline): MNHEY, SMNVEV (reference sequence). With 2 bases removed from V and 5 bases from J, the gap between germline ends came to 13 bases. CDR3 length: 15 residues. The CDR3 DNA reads TGTGCCAGCAGTTTAAATTTTGACAGTAACAATGAGCAGTTCTTC. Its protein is CASSLNFDSNNEQFF.

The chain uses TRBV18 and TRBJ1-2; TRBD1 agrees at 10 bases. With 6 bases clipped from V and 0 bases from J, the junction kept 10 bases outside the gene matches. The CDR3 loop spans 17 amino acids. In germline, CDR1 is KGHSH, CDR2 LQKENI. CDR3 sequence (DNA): TGTGCCAGCTCGCGGTCCGGGACAGGGGAATCTAACTATGGCTACACCTTC. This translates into CASSRSGTGESNYGYTF.